This T cell receptor (beta chain) is from a study of blood T cells in healthy people across ages. General study points: More naive CD4+ cells and higher diversity marked long-lived donors relative to aged donors.

This clonotype was counted ten times or more. What it recognizes is unknown. Germline CDR1 reads SGDLS; CDR2 reads YYNGEE. Trimming removed 0 bases from V and 5 bases from J, with 8 bases in between. This CDR3 contains 13 residues. Using a J-beta primer mix together with a sample-barcoded 5' primer, a second PCR was run for 7 to 11 cycles. Individual samples furnished no less than 2.5 million CDR3-containing paired-end reads apiece. TCRdb reanalysed the 5' RACE reads using MiXCR and keeps one entry per CDR3 protein. The sample holds 1.5 million to 1.9 million distinct CDR3 sequences, 40% to 45% seen once. Isolation of PBMCs gave at least 6.5 million cells per sample.

The rearrangement uses TRBV9 and TRBJ1-1; no reliable D call. Sequences were obtained from blood. This receptor was identified in a woman aged 18 to 35 in good health. This CDR3 reads CASSVGPGTEAFF. CDR3 coding DNA: TGTGCCAGCAGCGTAGGCCCGGGAACTGAAGCTTTCTTT.